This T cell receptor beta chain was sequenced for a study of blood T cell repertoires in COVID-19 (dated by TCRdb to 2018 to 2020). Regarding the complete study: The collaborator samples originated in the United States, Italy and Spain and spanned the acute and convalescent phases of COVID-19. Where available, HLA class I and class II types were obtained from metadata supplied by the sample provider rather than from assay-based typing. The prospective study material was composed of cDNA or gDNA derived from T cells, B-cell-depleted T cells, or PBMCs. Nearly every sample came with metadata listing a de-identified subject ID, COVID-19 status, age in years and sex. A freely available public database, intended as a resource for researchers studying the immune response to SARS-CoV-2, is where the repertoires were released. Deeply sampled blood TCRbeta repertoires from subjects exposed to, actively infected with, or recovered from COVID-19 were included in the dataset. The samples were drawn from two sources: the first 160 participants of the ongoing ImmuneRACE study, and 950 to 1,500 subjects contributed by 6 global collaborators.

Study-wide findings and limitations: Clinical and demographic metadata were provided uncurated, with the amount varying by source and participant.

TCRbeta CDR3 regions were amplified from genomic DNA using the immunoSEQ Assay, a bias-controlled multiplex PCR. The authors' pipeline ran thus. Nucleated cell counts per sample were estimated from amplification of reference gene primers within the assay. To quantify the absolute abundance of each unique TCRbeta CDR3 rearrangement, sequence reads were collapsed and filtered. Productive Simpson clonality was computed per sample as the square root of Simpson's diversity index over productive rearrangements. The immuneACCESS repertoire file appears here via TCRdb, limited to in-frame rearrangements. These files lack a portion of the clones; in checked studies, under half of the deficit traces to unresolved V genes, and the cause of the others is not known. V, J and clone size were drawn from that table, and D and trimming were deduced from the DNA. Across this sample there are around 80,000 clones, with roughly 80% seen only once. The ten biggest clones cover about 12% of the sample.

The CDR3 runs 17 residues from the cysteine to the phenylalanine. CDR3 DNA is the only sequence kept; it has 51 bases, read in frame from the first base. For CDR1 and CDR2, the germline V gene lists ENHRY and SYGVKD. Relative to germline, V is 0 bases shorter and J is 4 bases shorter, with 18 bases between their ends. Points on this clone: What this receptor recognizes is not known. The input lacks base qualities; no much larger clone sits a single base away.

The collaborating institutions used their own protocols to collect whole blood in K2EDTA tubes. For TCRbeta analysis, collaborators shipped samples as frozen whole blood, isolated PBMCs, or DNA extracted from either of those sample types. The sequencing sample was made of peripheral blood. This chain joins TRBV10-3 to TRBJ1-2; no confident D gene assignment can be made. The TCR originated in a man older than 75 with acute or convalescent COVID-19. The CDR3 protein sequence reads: CAISESRNGVNSYGYTF. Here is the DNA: TGTGCCATCAGTGAGTCCCGAAACGGGGTCAATAGCTATGGCTACACCTTC.